Listed here are 14 T cell receptor beta chains from one sample, sequenced in a study of blood T cell repertoires in COVID-19. The data were produced by immunoSEQ multiplex PCR, yet TCRdb's version contains in-frame clones alone and is incomplete. This table holds 400,000 to 450,000 clones, around nine tenths found once. Sequenced material: peripheral blood. The receptors shown here come from a man between 18 and 35 years old with COVID-19, enrolled during active disease.

The chain carries TRBV9 and TRBJ1-2; D perhaps matches TRBD1 (5 bases). Germline V gene lookup returns CDR1 SGDLS and CDR2 YYNGEE. V gave up 4 bases and J gave up 8 bases, with 18 bases separating them. CDR3 size: 14 residues. In DNA, the CDR3 is TGTGCCAGCAGCACAAGAACAGGCCAAGGCGGCTACACCTTC. This encodes CASSTRTGQGGYTF.

The V call is TRBV5-4, the J call TRBJ2-5, with 13 bases aligning to TRBD2. The germline CDR1 and CDR2 sequences are SGHNT and YYREEE (reference sequence). The CDR3 runs 15 residues. V lost 4 bases, J lost 9 bases, and 9 bases stayed unmatched. CDR3 sequence (DNA): TGTGCCAGCAGCCCCCAACTAGCGGGGGGGGAGGCCCAGTACTTC. The encoded protein is CASSPQLAGGEAQYF.

J is TRBJ2-3 and V is TRBV5-5, with 13 bases aligning to TRBD2. Germline V gene data show CDR1 as SGHKS and CDR2 as YYEKEE (reference sequence). This CDR3 comprises 15 residues. J was trimmed by 8 bases and V by 2 bases; bases with no gene match: 5. The DNA for the CDR3 is TGTGCCAGCAGCTTCGGCACTAGCGGGGGGGCTACGCAGTATTTT. It translates to CASSFGTSGGATQYF.

The J gene is TRBJ2-5, the V gene TRBV19; D uncertain. Per germline, CDR1 LNHDA and CDR2 SQIVND (reference sequence). The CDR3 sequence is 15 residues long. The germline V and J ends were trimmed by 7 bases and 1 base, with 16 bases remaining between them. CDR3 nucleotide sequence: TGTGCCAGTACCACATCCCCAGCTAGCCAAGAGACCCAGTACTTC. It specifies CASTTSPASQETQYF.

This chain uses TRBV11-1 with TRBJ2-5, with 11 bases fitting TRBD2. This CDR3 has 14 residues. The germline V gene has CDR1 SGHAT and CDR2 FQDESV (reference sequence). J was trimmed by 8 bases and V by 5 bases; bases with no gene match: 7. CDR3 nucleotides: TGTGCCAGCAGCCCCGGGACTAGCGGCGGAACCCAGTACTTC. This codes for CASSPGTSGGTQYF.

The CDR3 here is CASSLDRVEGEKLFF. The CDR3 DNA follows: TGTGCCAGCTCACTGGACAGGGTTGAGGGGGAAAAACTGTTTTTT. This chain uses TRBV18 with TRBJ1-4, with 8 bases identical to TRBD1. V lost 4 bases and J lost 8; bases outside the gene matches: 9. CDR3 size: 15 residues. Per germline, CDR1 KGHSH and CDR2 LQKENI.

The chain joins TRBV29-1 to TRBJ2-5; the D is unclear. Between the trimmed V and J ends, which lost 2 bases and 1 base, there was a span of 11 bases. Germline CDR1 reads SQVTM; CDR2 reads ANQGSEA. CDR3 length equals 14 residues. CDR3 sequence (DNA): TGCAGCGTTGAAATATTGCGGAGCCAAGAGACCCAGTACTTC. Its translation is CSVEILRSQETQYF.

This clone has just one count. The rearrangement uses TRBV10-1 and TRBJ1-1; no firm D call. The CDR3 is 14 residues long. Between the trimmed V and J ends, which lost 6 bases and 0 bases, there was a span of 11 bases. The germline CDR1 and CDR2 sequences are WNHNN and SYGVQD (reference sequence). CDR3 bases: TGCGCCAGCAGCCCCTTTACAGTGAACACTGAAGCTTTCTTT. Its translation is CASSPFTVNTEAFF.

This chain uses TRBV19 with TRBJ2-3, with TRBD2 identical over 8 bases. The V gene's germline CDR1 is LNHDA and CDR2 SQIVND (reference sequence). The CDR3 has 16 residues. Trimming cost V 5 bases and J 2 bases; bases outside gene matches: 9. The CDR3: CASSPSASGLTDTQYF. In DNA, the CDR3 is TGTGCCAGTAGTCCCTCGGCTAGCGGGCTCACAGATACGCAGTATTTT.

This clone appeared a few times. The chain employs TRBV5-6 and TRBJ1-5; D is unresolved. The germline V gene has CDR1 SGHDT and CDR2 YYEEEE. V lost 4 bases and J lost 2, with 16 bases in between. The CDR3 has 16 amino acids. CDR3 protein: CASSIRHLGGNQPQHF. Written as DNA, the CDR3 is TGTGCCAGCAGCATTAGACACCTGGGAGGCAATCAGCCCCAGCATTTT. Full variable domain (outside the CDR3, taken from reference TRBV5-6 and TRBJ1-5): DAGVTQSPTHLIKTRGQQVTLRCSPKSGHDTVSWYQQALGQGPQFIFQYYEEEERQRGNFPDRFSGHQFPNYSSELNVNALLLGDSALYLCASSIRHLGGNQPQHFGDGTRLSIL.

The genes are TRBV3-1 (or the pseudogene TRBV3-2) and TRBJ2-1, with 12 bases matching TRBD2. This CDR3 is built from 18 residues. V shed 2 bases, J shed 8 bases, and the junction held 13 bases outside the gene matches. CDR1 and CDR2 from the germline V gene are LGHDT and YNNKEL (reference sequence). The CDR3 DNA reads TGTGCCAGCAGCCAATTGAAAGTCGAGGGACTAGCGGGCGATGAGCAGTTCTTC. It codes for CASSQLKVEGLAGDEQFF.

In nucleotides, the CDR3 is TGTGCCAGCAGCCAACAGCAGGTCCAAGAGACCCAGTACTTC. Protein product: CASSQQQVQETQYF. The chain combines TRBV3-1 (or the pseudogene TRBV3-2) with TRBJ2-5; no clear D. Trimming took 2 bases from V and 1 from J, leaving 8 bases between them. Germline V gene data show CDR1 as LGHDT and CDR2 as YNNKEL (reference sequence). The CDR3 is 14 amino acids.

The V gene is TRBV18, the J gene TRBJ1-1; no clear D. CDR1 is KGHSH and CDR2 is LQKENI in the germline V gene. V lost 4 bases and J lost 6, with 9 bases in between. The CDR3 loop spans 12 amino acids. CDR3 sequence: CASSLKLAEAFF. The DNA of the CDR3 is TGTGCCAGCTCACTAAAACTTGCTGAAGCTTTCTTT.

This chain uses TRBV5-1 with TRBJ1-1; 9 positions agree with TRBD1. The CDR3 spans 21 residues. V trimming: 2 bases; J trimming: 0 bases; junction bases outside the gene matches: 20. The germline V gene encodes CDR1 SGHRS and CDR2 YFSETQ. In DNA, the CDR3 is TGCGCCAGCAGCTTCGGCGTCCCGGGACAGGGAGCGGGGGCTATGAACACTGAAGCTTTCTTT. It encodes CASSFGVPGQGAGAMNTEAFF. The full variable domain, in which reference TRBV5-1 and TRBJ1-1 provide the parts outside the CDR3, is KAGVTQTPRYLIKTRGQQVTLSCSPISGHRSVSWYQQTPGQGLQFLFEYFSETQRNKGNFPGRFSGRQFSNSRSEMNVSTLELGDSALYLCASSFGVPGQGAGAMNTEAFFGQGTRLTVV.